One T cell receptor (beta chain) is described in this entry. Its antigen is currently unknown. Trimming took off 4 bases at V and 8 bases at J, with 2 bases between the two ends. CDR3 size: 8 residues. From germline, CDR1 is SQVTM and CDR2 ANQGSEA. This entry is derived from a study of T cell responses to AZD1222 COVID-19 vaccine. Study outcomes and limitations: Females outnumbered males among donors, who were mostly white British; clonal diversity was possibly underestimated.

Clones were sequenced by immunoSEQ multiplex PCR, and TCRdb holds only the in-frame ones, with some missing. The top ten hold 6.9% of the sample, which has about 150,000 clones, about 85% seen once. This specimen was peripheral blood, taken after recovery from COVID-19. The chain links TRBV29-1 to TRBJ1-2, with no clear D. The sequence derives from an adult who had recovered from COVID-19. CDR3 sequence: CSVGGYTF. The CDR3 DNA follows: TGCAGCGTTGGGGGCTACACCTTC.